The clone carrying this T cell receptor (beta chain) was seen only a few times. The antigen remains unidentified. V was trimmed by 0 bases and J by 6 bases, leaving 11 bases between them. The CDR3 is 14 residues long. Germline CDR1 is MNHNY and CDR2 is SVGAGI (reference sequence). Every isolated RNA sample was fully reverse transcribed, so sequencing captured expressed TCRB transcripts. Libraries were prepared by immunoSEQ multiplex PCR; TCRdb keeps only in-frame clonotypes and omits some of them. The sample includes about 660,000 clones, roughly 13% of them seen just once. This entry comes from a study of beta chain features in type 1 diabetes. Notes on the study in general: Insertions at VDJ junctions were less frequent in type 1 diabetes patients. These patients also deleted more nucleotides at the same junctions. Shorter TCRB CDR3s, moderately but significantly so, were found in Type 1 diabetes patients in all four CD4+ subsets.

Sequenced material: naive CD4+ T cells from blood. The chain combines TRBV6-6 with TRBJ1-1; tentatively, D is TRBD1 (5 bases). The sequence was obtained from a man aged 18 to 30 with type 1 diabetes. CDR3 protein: CASSYSSSRAEAFF. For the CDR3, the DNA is TGTGCCAGCAGTTACTCGAGTAGCAGGGCTGAAGCTTTCTTT.